The rows below give T cell receptor beta chains drawn from one sample of a study of OX40 agonist ivuxolimab in advanced cancers. Some clones are missing from TCRdb's copy, which holds only in-frame ones; the method was immunoSEQ multiplex PCR. Of under 25,000 clones in the sample, around two thirds were seen once. The specimen comprised CD4+ or CD8+ T cells sorted from blood, sampled in a trial of the OX40 agonist ivuxolimab. These receptors all come from an adult with an advanced solid tumor such as melanoma, head and neck, liver or kidney cancer. Both conserved end residues are trimmed from each CDR3. The order of the fields is J gene, V gene, CDR3 protein.

TRBJ2-7	TRBV30	AWAPGHTYEQY
TRBJ2-7	TRBV6-6	ASSYSGQGGEQY
TRBJ2-3	TRBV2	ASSDLTSGGVDTQY
TRBJ2-5	TRBV18	ASSLTAGIQETQY
TRBJ2-2	TRBV7-9	ASSLSRNTGELF
TRBJ2-2	TRBV27	ASGFRLAGPEHRGAV
TRBJ2-5	TRBV29-1	SVWGAETQY
.	TRBV6-5	ASLSGQTYEQY
TRBJ2-7	TRBV7-9	ASSTINYEQY
TRBJ2-7	TRBV11-2	ASSLEDGAYEQH
TRBJ2-7	TRBV5-6	ASTLGIGQYEQY
TRBJ2-7	TRBV4-3	ASSQDLFIRGKGYEQY
TRBJ1-4	TRBV9	ASSSSNNPWEKLF
TRBJ2-7	TRBV29-1	SVGTGGDEQY
TRBJ2-7	TRBV7-9	ASSLGDRSSYEQY
TRBJ2-3	TRBV15	ATSRDGGGTDTQY
TRBJ1-4	TRBV10-3	AISTGTGGVGEKLF
TRBJ2-5	TRBV4-2	ASSQDGRGETQY
TRBJ2-7	TRBV9	ASSSGTEPYEQY
TRBJ1-3	TRBV6-5	ASSYGSHPAGNTIY
TRBJ1-5	TRBV27	ASSCDSSQH
TRBJ2-5	TRBV28	ASSLWTGGGETQY
TRBJ2-2	TRBV30	AWSATSSGELF
TRBJ2-5	TRBV10-3	ATSDGLAGVQETQY
TRBJ2-1	TRBV27	ASSFIAGESYNEQF
TRBJ1-4	TRBV18	ASSNREGNEKLF